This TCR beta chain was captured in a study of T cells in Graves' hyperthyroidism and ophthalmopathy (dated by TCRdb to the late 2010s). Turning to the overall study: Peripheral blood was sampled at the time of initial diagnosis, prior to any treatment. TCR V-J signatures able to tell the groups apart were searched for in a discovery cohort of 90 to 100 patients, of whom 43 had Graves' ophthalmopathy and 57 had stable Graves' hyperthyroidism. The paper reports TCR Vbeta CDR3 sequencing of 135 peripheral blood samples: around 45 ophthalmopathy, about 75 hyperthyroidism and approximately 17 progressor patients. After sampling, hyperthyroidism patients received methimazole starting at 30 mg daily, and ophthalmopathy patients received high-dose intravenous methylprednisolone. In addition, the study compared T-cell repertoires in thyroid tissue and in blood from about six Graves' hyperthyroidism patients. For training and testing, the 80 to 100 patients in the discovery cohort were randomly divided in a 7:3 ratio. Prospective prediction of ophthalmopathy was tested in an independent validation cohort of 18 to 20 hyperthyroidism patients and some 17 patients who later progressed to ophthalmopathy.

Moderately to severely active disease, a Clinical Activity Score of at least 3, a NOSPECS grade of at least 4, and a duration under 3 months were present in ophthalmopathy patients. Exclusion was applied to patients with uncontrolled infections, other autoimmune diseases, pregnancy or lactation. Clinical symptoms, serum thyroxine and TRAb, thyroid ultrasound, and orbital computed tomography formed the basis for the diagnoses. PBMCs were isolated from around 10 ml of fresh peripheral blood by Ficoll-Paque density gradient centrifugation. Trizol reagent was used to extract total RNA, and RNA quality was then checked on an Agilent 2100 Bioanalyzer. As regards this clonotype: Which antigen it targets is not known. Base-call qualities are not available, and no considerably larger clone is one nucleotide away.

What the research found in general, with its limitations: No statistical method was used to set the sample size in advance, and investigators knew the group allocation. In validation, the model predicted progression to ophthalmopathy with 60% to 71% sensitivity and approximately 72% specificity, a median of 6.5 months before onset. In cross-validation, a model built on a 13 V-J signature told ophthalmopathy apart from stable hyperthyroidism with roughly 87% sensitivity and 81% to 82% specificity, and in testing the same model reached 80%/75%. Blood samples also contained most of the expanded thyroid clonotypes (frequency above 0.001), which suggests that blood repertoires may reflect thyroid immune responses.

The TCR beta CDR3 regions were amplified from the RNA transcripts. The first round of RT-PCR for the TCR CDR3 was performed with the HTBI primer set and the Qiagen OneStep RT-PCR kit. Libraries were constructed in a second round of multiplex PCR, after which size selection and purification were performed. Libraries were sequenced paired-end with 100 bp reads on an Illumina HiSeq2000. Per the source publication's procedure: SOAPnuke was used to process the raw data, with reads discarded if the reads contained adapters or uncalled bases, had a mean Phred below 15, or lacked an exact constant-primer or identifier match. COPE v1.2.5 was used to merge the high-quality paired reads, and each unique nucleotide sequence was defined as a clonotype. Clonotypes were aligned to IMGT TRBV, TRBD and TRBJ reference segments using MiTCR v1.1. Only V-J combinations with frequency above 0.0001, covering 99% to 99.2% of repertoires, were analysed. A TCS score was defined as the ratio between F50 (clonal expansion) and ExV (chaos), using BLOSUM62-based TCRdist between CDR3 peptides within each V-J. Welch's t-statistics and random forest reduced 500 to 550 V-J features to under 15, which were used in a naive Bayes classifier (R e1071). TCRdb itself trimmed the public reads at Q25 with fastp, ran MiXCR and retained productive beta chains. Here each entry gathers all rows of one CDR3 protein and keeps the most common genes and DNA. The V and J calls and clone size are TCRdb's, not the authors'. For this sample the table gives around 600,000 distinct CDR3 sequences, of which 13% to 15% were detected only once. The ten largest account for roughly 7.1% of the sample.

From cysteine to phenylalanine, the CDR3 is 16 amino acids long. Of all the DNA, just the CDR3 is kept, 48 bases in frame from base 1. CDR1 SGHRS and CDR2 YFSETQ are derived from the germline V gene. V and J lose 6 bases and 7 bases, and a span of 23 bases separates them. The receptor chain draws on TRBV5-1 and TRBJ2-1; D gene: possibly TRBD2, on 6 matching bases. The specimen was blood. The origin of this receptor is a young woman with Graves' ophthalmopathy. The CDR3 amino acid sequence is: CASTNLIYGAGNEQFF. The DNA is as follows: TGCGCCAGCACCAACCTCATATACGGCGCGGGGAATGAGCAGTTCTTC.